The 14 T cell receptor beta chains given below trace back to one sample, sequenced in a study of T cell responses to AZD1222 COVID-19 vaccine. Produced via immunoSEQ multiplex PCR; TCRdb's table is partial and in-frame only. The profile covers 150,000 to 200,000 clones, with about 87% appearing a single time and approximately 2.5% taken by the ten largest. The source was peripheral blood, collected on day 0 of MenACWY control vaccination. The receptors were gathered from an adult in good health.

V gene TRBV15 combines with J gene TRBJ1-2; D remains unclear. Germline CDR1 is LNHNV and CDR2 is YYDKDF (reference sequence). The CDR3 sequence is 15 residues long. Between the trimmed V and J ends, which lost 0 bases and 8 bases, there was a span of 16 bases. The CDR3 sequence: CATSRDGVRGRGYTF. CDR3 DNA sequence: TGTGCCACCAGCAGAGATGGAGTGCGGGGAAGGGGCTACACCTTC.

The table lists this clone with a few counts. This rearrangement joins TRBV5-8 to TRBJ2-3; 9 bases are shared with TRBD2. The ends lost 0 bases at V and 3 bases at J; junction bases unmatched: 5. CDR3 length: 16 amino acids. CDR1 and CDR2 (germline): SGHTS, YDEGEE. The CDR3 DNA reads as TGTGCCAGCAGCTTGGACCAGCGGGGGGTTACAGATACGCAGTATTTT. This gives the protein CASSLDQRGVTDTQYF.

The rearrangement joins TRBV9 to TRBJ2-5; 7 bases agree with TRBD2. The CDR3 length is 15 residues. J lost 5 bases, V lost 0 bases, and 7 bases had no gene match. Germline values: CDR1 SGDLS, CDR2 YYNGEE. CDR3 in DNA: TGTGCCAGCAGCGTAGGCGTTGGGGGGGAGGAGACCCAGTACTTC. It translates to CASSVGVGGEETQYF. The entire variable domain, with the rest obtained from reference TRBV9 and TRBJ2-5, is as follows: DSGVTQTPKHLITATGQRVTLRCSPRSGDLSVYWYQQSLDQGLQFLIQYYNGEERAKGNILERFSAQQFPDLHSELNLSSLELGDSALYFCASSVGVGGEETQYFGPGTRLLVL.

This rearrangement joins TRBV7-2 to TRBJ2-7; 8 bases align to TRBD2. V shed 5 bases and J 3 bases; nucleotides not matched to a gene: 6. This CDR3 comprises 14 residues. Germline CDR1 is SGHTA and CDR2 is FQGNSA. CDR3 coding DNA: TGTGCCAGCAGCAGAGGGCTAGCGGGCTACGAGCAGTACTTC. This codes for CASSRGLAGYEQYF.

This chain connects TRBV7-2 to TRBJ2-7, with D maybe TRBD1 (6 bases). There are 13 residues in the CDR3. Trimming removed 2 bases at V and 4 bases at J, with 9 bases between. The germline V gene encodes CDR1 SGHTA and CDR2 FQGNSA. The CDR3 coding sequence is TGTGCCAGCAGCTTACAACAGGGATACGAGCAGTACTTC. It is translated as CASSLQQGYEQYF.

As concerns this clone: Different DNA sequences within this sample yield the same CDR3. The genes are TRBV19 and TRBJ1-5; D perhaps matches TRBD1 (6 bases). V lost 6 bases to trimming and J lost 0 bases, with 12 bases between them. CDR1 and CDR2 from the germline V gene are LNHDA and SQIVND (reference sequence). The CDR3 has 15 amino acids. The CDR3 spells CASRLDRSSNQPQHF. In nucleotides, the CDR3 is TGTGCCAGTAGGTTAGACAGGTCTAGCAATCAGCCCCAGCATTTT.

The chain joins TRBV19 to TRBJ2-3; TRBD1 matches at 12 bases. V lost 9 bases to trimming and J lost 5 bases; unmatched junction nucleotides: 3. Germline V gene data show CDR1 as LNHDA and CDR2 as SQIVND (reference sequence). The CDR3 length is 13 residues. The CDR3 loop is CASGDRGRDTQYF. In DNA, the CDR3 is TGTGCCAGCGGGGACAGGGGGCGAGATACGCAGTATTTT.

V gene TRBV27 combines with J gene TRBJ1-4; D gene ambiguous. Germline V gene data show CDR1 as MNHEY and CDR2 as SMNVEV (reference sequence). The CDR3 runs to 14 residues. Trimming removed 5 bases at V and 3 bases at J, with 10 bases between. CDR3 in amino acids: CASSPVGSNEKLFF. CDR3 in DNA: TGTGCCAGCAGTCCGGTAGGGTCTAATGAAAAACTGTTTTTT.

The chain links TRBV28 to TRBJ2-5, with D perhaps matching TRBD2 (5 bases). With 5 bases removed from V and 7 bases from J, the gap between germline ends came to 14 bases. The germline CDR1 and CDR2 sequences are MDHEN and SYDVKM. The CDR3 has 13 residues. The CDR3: CASSQHTRGTQYF. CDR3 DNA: TGTGCCAGCAGTCAGCACACTCGGGGGACCCAGTACTTC.

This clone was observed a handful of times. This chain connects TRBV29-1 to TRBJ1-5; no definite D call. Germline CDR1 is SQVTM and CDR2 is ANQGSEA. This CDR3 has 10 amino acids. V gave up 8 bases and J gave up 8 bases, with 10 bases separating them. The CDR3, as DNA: TGCAGCCCCAGGTCCAAGCCCCAGCATTTT. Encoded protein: CSPRSKPQHF.

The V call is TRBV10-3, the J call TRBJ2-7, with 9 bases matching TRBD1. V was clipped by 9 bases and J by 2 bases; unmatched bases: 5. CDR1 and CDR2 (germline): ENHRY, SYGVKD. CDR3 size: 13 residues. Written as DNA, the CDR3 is TGTGCCATTGGAGGACAGGGGACCTACGAGCAGTACTTC. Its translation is CAIGGQGTYEQYF.

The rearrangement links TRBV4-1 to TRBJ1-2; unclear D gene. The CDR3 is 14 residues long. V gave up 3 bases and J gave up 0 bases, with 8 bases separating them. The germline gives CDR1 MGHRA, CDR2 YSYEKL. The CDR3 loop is CASSHPDANYGYTF. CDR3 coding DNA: TGCGCCAGCAGCCATCCGGACGCTAACTATGGCTACACCTTC.

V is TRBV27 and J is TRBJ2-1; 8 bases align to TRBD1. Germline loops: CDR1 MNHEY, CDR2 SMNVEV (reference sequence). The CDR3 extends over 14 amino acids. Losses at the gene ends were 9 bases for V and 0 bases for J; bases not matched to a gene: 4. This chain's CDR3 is CASRQGISYNEQFF. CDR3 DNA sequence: TGTGCCAGTCGACAGGGGATCTCCTACAATGAGCAGTTCTTC.

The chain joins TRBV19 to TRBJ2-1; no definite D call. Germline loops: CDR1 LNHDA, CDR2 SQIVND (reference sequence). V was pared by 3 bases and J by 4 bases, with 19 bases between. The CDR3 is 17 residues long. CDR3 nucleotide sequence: TGTGCCAGTAGTATGACGCTTGGAGACGCGCCATACAATGAGCAGTTCTTC. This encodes CASSMTLGDAPYNEQFF.